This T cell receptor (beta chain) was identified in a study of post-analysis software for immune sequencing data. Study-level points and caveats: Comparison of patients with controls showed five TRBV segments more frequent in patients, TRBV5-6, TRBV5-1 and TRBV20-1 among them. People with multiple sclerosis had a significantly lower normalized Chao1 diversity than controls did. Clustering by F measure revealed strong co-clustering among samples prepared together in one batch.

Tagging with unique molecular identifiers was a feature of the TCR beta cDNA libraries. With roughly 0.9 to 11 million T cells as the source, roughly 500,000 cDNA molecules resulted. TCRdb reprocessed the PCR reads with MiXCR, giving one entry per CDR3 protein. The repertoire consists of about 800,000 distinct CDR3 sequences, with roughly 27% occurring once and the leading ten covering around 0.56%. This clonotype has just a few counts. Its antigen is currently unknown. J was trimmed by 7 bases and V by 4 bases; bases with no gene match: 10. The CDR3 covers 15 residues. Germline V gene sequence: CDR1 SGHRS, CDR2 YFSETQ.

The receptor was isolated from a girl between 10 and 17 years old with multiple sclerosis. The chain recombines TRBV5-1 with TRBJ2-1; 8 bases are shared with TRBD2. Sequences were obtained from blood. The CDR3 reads CASSAGGIRGNEQFF. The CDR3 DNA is TGCGCCAGCAGCGCGGGGGGCATTAGGGGAAATGAGCAGTTCTTC.